This T cell receptor (beta chain) appears in the sequencing data of a study of blood T cell repertoires in COVID-19. The CDR3 is made up of 14 amino acids. Deletions cut 6 bases from V and 4 bases from J, with 13 bases between. CDR1 and CDR2 (germline): MDHEN, SYDVKM. Sequencing was performed with immunoSEQ multiplex PCR; in TCRdb, only in-frame clones are kept and a portion is missing. The table has 310,000 or so clones, approximately 92% seen once. The chain couples TRBV28 to TRBJ1-5, with D tentatively TRBD1 (6 bases). Specimen: PBMCs or T cells enriched from blood (not recorded which). The clonotype originates from a woman between 25 and 40 years old who had recovered from COVID-19. In DNA form, the CDR3 reads TGTGCCAGCAGCCCTCCACAGGGTAATCAGCCCCAGCATTTT. It encodes CASSPPQGNQPQHF. Complete variable domain (other parts from reference TRBV28 and TRBJ1-5): DVKVTQSSRYLVKRTGEKVFLECVQDMDHENMFWYRQDPGLGLRLIYFSYDVKMKEKGDIPEGYSVSREKKERFSLILESASTNQTSMYLCASSPPQGNQPQHFGDGTRLSIL.